Presented here are 4 T cell receptor beta chains from one specimen sequenced in a study of cytomegalovirus exposure and HLA in healthy donors. PCR primers comprised 60 Vbeta and 13 Jbeta primers. Some clones are missing from TCRdb's copy, which holds only in-frame ones; the method was immunoSEQ multiplex PCR. The sample consists of some 200,000 clones, 78% of them appearing once. Sequencing was done on a sample of PBMCs. These TCRs come from a female donor in good health and CMV-seronegative.

This rearrangement joins TRBV28 to TRBJ2-2; D uncertain. V was cut by 6 bases and J by 5 bases, with 7 bases left in between. Germline V gives CDR1 MDHEN, CDR2 SYDVKM. The CDR3 is made up of 12 amino acids. CDR3 region: CASRAQTGELFF. CDR3 coding DNA: TGTGCCAGCAGGGCCCAAACCGGGGAGCTGTTTTTT.

The rearrangement joins TRBV7-9 to TRBJ2-5, with 9 bases matching TRBD2. CDR3 length: 15 amino acids. Germline V gene lookup returns CDR1 SEHNR and CDR2 FQNEAQ (reference sequence). The V and J ends lost 5 bases and 6 bases, in that order; junction bases with no gene match: 10. CDR3 region: CASSVPGAGGQTQYF. As DNA, the CDR3 is TGTGCCAGCAGCGTCCCGGGAGCGGGGGGCCAGACCCAGTACTTC.

The J gene is TRBJ2-7, the V gene TRBV19, with 11 bases identical to TRBD2. The CDR3 is 15 residues long. Germline V gene sequence: CDR1 LNHDA, CDR2 SQIVND (reference sequence). The V segment lost 4 bases and the J segment 4 bases; nucleotides outside the gene matches: 6. CDR3 loop: CASSTTSGRVYEQYF. The CDR3 nucleotides are TGTGCCAGTAGTACCACTAGCGGGAGAGTATACGAGCAGTACTTC.

This clone is a singleton in its sample. This chain uses TRBV5-1 with TRBJ2-7; TRBD2 is a possible D gene (6 bases). Trimming shortened V by 4 bases and J by 3 bases, and 17 bases separated the two germline ends. Germline V gene sequence: CDR1 SGHRS, CDR2 YFSETQ. The CDR3 runs to 15 residues. This CDR3 is CASSPSFSGFYEQYF. CDR3 nucleotides: TGCGCCAGCAGCCCCAGCTTCAGCGGGTTCTACGAGCAGTACTTC.